The clone carrying this T cell receptor beta chain was observed a handful of times. This sample was included in a study of T-cell memory formation after mild COVID-19. As for the study in general: For the most part, TCR clusters were specific to one donor.

Each CDR3 protein is one row after TCRdb ran MiXCR on the 5' RACE reads. The sample shows approximately 250,000 distinct CDR3 sequences, approximately 16% of them seen only once. CDR1 and CDR2 from the germline V gene are SGHVS and FQNEAQ. V was shortened by 5 bases and J by 5 bases, with 12 bases between the two germline ends. The CDR3 extends over 13 amino acids. The TCR was taken from a young man who had mild COVID-19 (a few samples of this study predate the infection). Cell type and time point are not known. The chain is built from TRBV7-8 and TRBJ1-1; D is unresolved. Source material: PBMCs or a T cell subset sorted from them (not recorded which). The CDR3 is CASSRQGTTEAFF. CDR3 nucleotides: TGTGCCAGCAGCCGACAAGGAACAACTGAAGCTTTCTTT.